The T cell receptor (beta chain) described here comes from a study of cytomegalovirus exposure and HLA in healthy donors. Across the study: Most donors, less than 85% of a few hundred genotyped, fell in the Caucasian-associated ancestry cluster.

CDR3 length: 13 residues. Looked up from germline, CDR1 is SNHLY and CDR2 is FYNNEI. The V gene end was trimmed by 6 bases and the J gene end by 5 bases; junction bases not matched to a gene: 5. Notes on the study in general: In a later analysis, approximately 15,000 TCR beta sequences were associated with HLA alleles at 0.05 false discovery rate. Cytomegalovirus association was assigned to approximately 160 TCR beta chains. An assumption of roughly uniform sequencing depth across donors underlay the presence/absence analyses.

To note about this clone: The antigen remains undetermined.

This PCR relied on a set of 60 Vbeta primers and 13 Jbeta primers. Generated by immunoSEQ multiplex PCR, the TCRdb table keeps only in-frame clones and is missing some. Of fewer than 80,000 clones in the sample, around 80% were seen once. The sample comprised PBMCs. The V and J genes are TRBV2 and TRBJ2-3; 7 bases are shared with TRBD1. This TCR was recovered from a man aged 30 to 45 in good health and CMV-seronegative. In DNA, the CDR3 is TGTGCCAGCAGCTCACAGGGGCTAGATACGCAGTATTTT. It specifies CASSSQGLDTQYF. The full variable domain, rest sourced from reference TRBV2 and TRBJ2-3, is EPEVTQTPSHQVTQMGQEVILRCVPISNHLYFYWYRQILGQKVEFLVSFYNNEISEKSEIFDDQFSVERPDGSNFTLKIRSTKLEDSAMYFCASSSQGLDTQYFGPGTRLTVL.